This T cell receptor beta chain was captured in a study of blood T cell repertoires in COVID-19. Study as a whole: PBMCs, B-cell-depleted T cells, or T cells were the source of the cDNA or gDNA that made up the material.

Here immunoSEQ multiplex PCR was the method, and the copy in TCRdb shows in-frame clones only, minus some. The sample has roughly 69,000 clones; 85% to 90% are singletons. The CDR3 consists of 16 residues. Germline CDR1 reads SEHNR; CDR2 reads FQNEAQ (reference sequence). The V segment lost 1 base and the J segment 2 bases; nucleotides outside the gene matches: 5. Sequencing input: peripheral blood. The V gene is TRBV7-9, the J gene TRBJ2-3; 8 nucleotides align to TRBD2. This clonotype was sampled from a man aged 45-65 years with active COVID-19. This chain's CDR3 is CASSLGGLDLTDTQYF. Here the CDR3 DNA reads TGTGCCAGCAGCTTAGGGGGACTAGACCTCACAGATACGCAGTATTTT. The whole variable domain, remainder taken from reference TRBV7-9 and TRBJ2-3, is DTGVSQNPRHKITKRGQNVTFRCDPISEHNRLYWYRQTLGQGPEFLTYFQNEAQLEKSRLLSDRFSAERPKGSFSTLEIQRTEQGDSAMYLCASSLGGLDLTDTQYFGPGTRLTVL.